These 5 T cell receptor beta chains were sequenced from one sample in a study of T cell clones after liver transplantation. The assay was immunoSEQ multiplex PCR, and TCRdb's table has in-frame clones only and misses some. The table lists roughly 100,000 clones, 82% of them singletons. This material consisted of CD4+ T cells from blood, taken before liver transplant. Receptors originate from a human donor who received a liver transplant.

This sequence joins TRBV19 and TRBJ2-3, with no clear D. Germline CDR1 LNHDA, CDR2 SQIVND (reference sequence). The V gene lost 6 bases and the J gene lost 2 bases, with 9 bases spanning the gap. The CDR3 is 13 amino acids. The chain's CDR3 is CASSTGHTDTQYF. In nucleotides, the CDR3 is TGTGCCAGTAGCACCGGGCACACAGATACGCAGTATTTT.

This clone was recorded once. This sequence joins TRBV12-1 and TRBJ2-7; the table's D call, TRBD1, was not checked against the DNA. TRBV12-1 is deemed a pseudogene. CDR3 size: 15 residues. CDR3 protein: CASTFHTGAPYEQYF. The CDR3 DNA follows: TGTGCCAGCACATTTCATACAGGGGCTCCCTACGAGCAGTACTTC.

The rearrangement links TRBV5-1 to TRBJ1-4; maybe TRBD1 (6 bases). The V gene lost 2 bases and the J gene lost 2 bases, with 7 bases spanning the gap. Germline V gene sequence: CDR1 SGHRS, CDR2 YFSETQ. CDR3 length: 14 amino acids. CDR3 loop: CASSFTGTNEKLFF. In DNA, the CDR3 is TGCGCCAGCAGCTTTACAGGGACTAATGAAAAACTGTTTTTT.

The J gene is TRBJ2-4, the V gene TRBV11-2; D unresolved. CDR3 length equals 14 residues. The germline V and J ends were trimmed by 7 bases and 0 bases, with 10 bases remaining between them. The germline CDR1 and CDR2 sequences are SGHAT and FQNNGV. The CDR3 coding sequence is TGTGCCAGCACGGTGTCCCTAGCCAAAAACATTCAGTACTTC. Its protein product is CASTVSLAKNIQYF.

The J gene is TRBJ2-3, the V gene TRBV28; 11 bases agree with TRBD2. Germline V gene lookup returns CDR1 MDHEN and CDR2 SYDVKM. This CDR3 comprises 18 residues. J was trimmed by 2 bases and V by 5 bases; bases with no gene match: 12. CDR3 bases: TGTGCCAGCAGTCCATCCCCCGGACTAGCGGGTTACACAGATACGCAGTATTTT. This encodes CASSPSPGLAGYTDTQYF.